One T cell receptor beta chain is described in this entry. This sample was taken from a study of cytomegalovirus exposure and HLA in healthy donors. This CDR3 region has 15 residues. With 4 bases removed from V and 2 bases from J, the gap between germline ends came to 14 bases. Germline V gives CDR1 MGHRA, CDR2 YSYEKL. The PCR was carried out with 60 Vbeta primers and 13 Jbeta primers. Some clones are missing from TCRdb's copy, which holds only in-frame ones; the method was immunoSEQ multiplex PCR. The data contain around 55,000 clones, 77% of them seen just once; the ten biggest clones take up around 2.5%.

V and J are TRBV4-1 and TRBJ1-1; no clear D. This TCR derives from a female donor in good health and CMV-seronegative. The material sequenced was PBMCs. Here the CDR3 DNA reads TGCGCCAGCAGCCCTCGTTGGGAGACTAACACTGAAGCTTTCTTT. It translates to CASSPRWETNTEAFF.